This is a list of T cell receptor beta chains from one sample in a study of blood T cells in healthy people across ages. A single record per CDR3 protein comes from TCRdb applying MiXCR to the 5' RACE reads. The repertoire holds around 1,700,000 distinct CDR3 sequences, with approximately 30% as singletons. Sample: blood. These receptors all stem from a woman younger than 45 in good health. The CDR3 runs from the conserved cysteine through the conserved F or W. The D gene is left open where the match is weak. Rows may omit the clone size; those that give it use once, few, many or a size class.

TRBJ2-5,few,TRBV9,-,TGTGCCAGCAGCCTCGGCCTGGGGGAAGAGACCCAGTACTTC,CASSLGLGEETQYF
TRBJ2-5,-,TRBV6-1,TRBD1,TGTGCCAGCAAACAGGGGCTGCGAGAGGAGACCCAGTACTTC,CASKQGLREETQYF
TRBJ2-3,-,TRBV7-3,TRBD2,TGTGCCAGCAGCTTCCTAGCGGGGTATCCAGATACGCAGTATTTT,CASSFLAGYPDTQYF
TRBJ2-1,once,TRBV9,-,TGTGCCAGCACCATTGGGGGGGGCGGCTACAATGAGCAGTTCTTC,CASTIGGGGYNEQFF
TRBJ1-4,-,TRBV5-1,TRBD1,TGCGCCAGCAGGACAGGGGGCTCTATCGGTAATGAAAAACTGTTTTTT,CASRTGGSIGNEKLFF
TRBJ2-3,many,TRBV7-9,TRBD1,TGTGCCAGCAGCGCGAGACAGGGGGCTCCCACAGATACGCAGTATTTT,CASSARQGAPTDTQYF
TRBJ2-6,many,TRBV6-2/TRBV6-3,TRBD1,TGTGCCAGCAGAACGGGACAGGGGGCGCCTGGGGCCAACGTCCTGACTTTC,CASRTGQGAPGANVLTF
TRBJ2-2,few,TRBV12-3/TRBV12-4,-,TGTGCCAGCACCCACACGAACACCGGGGAGCTGTTTTTT,CASTHTNTGELFF
TRBJ2-1,-,TRBV5-1,-,TGCGCCAGCAGCGACGGGACCGCCCTGGGCTACGAGCAGTTCTTC,CASSDGTALGYEQFF
TRBJ2-4,few,TRBV11-2,-,TGTGCCAGCAGCGGGGGCAGGGCCCCTGACCAAAACATTCAGTACTTC,CASSGGRAPDQNIQYF
TRBJ2-5,-,TRBV9,TRBD2,TGTGCCAGCACTCCTGGGACTAGCGGGGGGAACACCCAGTACTTC,CASTPGTSGGNTQYF
TRBJ1-2,-,TRBV27,-,TGTGCCAGTGACGTCTATGGCTACACCTTC,CASDVYGYTF
TRBJ1-2,many,TRBV29-1,-,TGCAGCGTTGAAGCGGGGACTAACTATGGCTACACCTTC,CSVEAGTNYGYTF
TRBJ1-1,few,TRBV3-1,-,TGTGCCAGCAGCCAAGTTATAAGGGCAGGTGAAGCTTTCTTT,CASSQVIRAGEAFF
TRBJ2-1,many,TRBV29-1,TRBD2,TGCAGCGTTTACTTAGCGGGAGCAATCTCCTACAATGAGCAGTTCTTC,CSVYLAGAISYNEQFF
TRBJ1-3,-,TRBV5-1,-,TGCACCAGCAGGTCCGGGACCGGCGGAGGAAACACCATATATTTT,CTSRSGTGGGNTIYF
TRBJ2-7,-,TRBV2,-,TGTGCCAGCAGTGACGGCCGACTAGTCCAGAGCTCCTACGAGCAGTACTTC,CASSDGRLVQSSYEQYF
TRBJ1-1,-,TRBV27,-,TGTGCCAGCAGTTTTTTCCGGGAGTCCACTGAAGCTTTCTTT,CASSFFRESTEAFF
TRBJ2-3,-,TRBV5-1,-,TGCGCCAGCAGTTACAGAGCGGCTAGCACAGATACGCAGTATTTT,CASSYRAASTDTQYF
TRBJ2-7,many,TRBV7-2,-,TGTGCCAGCAGCCCAATACCGGTCCCAACGATCGAGCAGTACTTC,CASSPIPVPTIEQYF
TRBJ2-3,-,TRBV20-1,-,TGCAGTGCTAGGGGAAAAGATACGCAGTATTTT,CSARGKDTQYF
TRBJ2-2,-,TRBV6-5,-,TGTGCCAGCAGGCAACTACGGTCAGGTCCCACCGGGGAGCTGTTTTTT,CASRQLRSGPTGELFF
TRBJ2-7,-,TRBV4-1,TRBD2,TGCGCCAGCAGCCAAGGACTAGCGGGGGGGATCTCCTACGAGCAGTACTTC,CASSQGLAGGISYEQYF
TRBJ2-6,few,TRBV7-2,-,TGTGCCAGCAGCTTAGCAGGGCCTGGGGCCAACTTCCTGACTTTC,CASSLAGPGANFLTF
TRBJ1-2,-,TRBV5-1,-,TGCGCCAGCAGCTTCCGGTCCCCTGACATATTGCGTGTCCCGTATGGCTACACCTTC,CASSFRSPDILRVPYGYTF
TRBJ2-3,-,TRBV20-1,-,TGCAGTGCTAGCAGGGGTATTTACACAGATACGCAGTATTTT,CSASRGIYTDTQYF
TRBJ2-3,-,TRBV3-1,TRBD2,TGTGCCAGCGGTCAGCGGGGAATCACAGATACGCAGTATTTT,CASGQRGITDTQYF
TRBJ1-4,-,TRBV6-2/TRBV6-3,-,TGTGCCAGCAGCCAAGACGTTAGGAAACTGTTTTTT,CASSQDVRKLFF
TRBJ2-7,many,TRBV27,TRBD1,TGTGCCAGCAGTAGGCCGGGACAGGGTATACACGAGCAGTACTTC,CASSRPGQGIHEQYF
TRBJ2-1,many,TRBV5-1,-,TGCGCCAGCAGCTTTCGTCCTCAGGTGAATGAGCAGTTCTTC,CASSFRPQVNEQFF
TRBJ2-7,-,TRBV10-3,TRBD2,TGCGCCATCTGTGAGTCGGGGACTAGCGGGCACATCTCCTACGAGCAGTACTTC,CAICESGTSGHISYEQYF